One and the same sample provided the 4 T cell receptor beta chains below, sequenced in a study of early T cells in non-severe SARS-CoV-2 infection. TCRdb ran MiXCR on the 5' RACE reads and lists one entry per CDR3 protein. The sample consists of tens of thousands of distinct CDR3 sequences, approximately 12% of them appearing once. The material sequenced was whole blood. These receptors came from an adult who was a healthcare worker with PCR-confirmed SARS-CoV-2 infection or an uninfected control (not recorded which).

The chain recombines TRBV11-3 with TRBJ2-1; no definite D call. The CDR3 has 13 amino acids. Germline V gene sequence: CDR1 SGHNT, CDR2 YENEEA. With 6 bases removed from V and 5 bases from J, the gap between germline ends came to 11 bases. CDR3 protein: CASRSPNNNEQFF. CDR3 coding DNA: TGTGCCAGCAGATCTCCCAACAACAATGAGCAGTTCTTC. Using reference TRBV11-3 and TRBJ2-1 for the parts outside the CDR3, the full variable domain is EAGVVQSPRYKIIEKKQPVAFWCNPISGHNTLYWYLQNLGQGPELLIRYENEEAVDDSQLPKDRFSAERLKGVDSTLKIQPAELGDSAVYLCASRSPNNNEQFFGPGTRLTVL.

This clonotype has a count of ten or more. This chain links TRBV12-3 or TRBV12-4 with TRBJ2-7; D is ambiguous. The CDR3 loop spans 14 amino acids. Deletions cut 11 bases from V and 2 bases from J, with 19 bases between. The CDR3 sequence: CAASVSYRPYEQYF. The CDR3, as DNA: TGTGCCGCCTCAGTTTCGTACAGACCCTACGAGCAGTACTTC.

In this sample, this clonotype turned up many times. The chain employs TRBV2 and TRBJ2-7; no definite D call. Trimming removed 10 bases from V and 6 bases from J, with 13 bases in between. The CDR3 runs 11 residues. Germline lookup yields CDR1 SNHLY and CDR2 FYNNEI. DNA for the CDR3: TGTGCCACCTCAGGAGCTAGCGAGCAGTACTTC. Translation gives CATSGASEQYF. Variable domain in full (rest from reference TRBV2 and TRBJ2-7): EPEVTQTPSHQVTQMGQEVILRCVPISNHLYFYWYRQILGQKVEFLVSFYNNEISEKSEIFDDQFSVERPDGSNFTLKIRSTKLEDSAMYFCATSGASEQYFGPGTRLTVT.

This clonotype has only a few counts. CDR3 in DNA: TGTGCCACCTCGGCGAGGACAGATACGCAGTATTTT. Translated: CATSARTDTQYF. The chain has TRBV12-3 or TRBV12-4 and TRBJ2-3; D unclear. V lost 10 bases to trimming and J lost 3 bases, with 11 bases between them. The CDR3 extends over 12 amino acids.